This TCR beta chain was retrieved from a study of T cell repertoires in cytomegalovirus infection. Looking at the study overall: The public TCR beta signatures pointed to both CMV infection and matching HLA type.

This CDR3 region has 16 residues. V was clipped by 6 bases and J by 2 bases, with 18 bases between them. Germline V CDR1 and CDR2: ENHRY, SYGVKD. Study outcomes and limitations: CMV carriers having the relevant HLA were flagged by cumulative public TCR beta family frequency. Clonotype analysis showed dominance of the ex vivo response by HLA-C-restricted CMV-specific TCR beta clonotypes.

In its sample, this clonotype was seen a few times. What it binds is not known. TCRdb redid the calling of the reads with MiXCR, one entry per CDR3 protein. The sample records about 180,000 distinct CDR3 sequences, around 14% being singletons. V usage is TRBV10-3 and J usage is TRBJ2-3; D gene unclear. This receptor was taken from a human donor in good health (CMV status not recorded). Some clones in this sample may be carry-over from other donors' samples. Sample: PBMCs. The CDR3 DNA follows: TGTGCCATCAGGGCCGCGGAGTCCCGTACCACAGATACGCAGTATTTT. Translation: CAIRAAESRTTDTQYF.